This T cell receptor beta chain was captured by sequencing in a study of blood T cells in healthy people across ages. The study's findings and limits: Older individuals had lower TCR beta diversity per million T cells (the decline was roughly linear). Compared with aged donors, long-lived donors showed fewer expanded clones, suggesting selection.

Concerning this clonotype itself: Antigen: not known. Relative to the germline gene, one junction end is altered; a read error may explain this.

This CDR3 is 13 amino acids long. Using a J-beta primer mix together with a sample-barcoded 5' primer, a second PCR was run for roughly 7 to 12 cycles. Each cDNA molecule carried a tag from a template-switch adaptor that contained 12 random nucleotides. MiXCR was run by TCRdb on the 5' RACE reads, yielding one entry per CDR3 protein. The table has about a million distinct CDR3 sequences, roughly half seen once. The chain combines TRBV12-3 or TRBV12-4 with TRBJ2-5; 7 bases are shared with TRBD1. The sample was blood. This TCR was sampled from a woman in her fifties or sixties in good health. The CDR3 region has the DNA TGTGCCAGCAGACCGGGACAGCAAGGGACCCAGTACTTC. As protein: CASRPGQQGTQYF.